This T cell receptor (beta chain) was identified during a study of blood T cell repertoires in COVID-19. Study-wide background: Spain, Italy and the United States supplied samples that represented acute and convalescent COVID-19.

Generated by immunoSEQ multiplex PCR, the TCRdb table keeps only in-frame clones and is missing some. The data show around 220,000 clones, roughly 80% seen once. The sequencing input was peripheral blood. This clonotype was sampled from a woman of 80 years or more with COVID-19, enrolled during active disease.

As DNA, the CDR3 is TGTGCCAGCAGTTTAAGCGGGAGGGGGGCAGATACGCAGTATTTT. This encodes CASSLSGRGADTQYF. The chain links TRBV27 to TRBJ2-3; 10 bases line up with TRBD2. The ends lost 2 bases at V and 4 bases at J; junction bases unmatched: 3. CDR1 is MNHEY and CDR2 is SMNVEV in the germline V gene (reference sequence). The CDR3 runs to 15 residues.